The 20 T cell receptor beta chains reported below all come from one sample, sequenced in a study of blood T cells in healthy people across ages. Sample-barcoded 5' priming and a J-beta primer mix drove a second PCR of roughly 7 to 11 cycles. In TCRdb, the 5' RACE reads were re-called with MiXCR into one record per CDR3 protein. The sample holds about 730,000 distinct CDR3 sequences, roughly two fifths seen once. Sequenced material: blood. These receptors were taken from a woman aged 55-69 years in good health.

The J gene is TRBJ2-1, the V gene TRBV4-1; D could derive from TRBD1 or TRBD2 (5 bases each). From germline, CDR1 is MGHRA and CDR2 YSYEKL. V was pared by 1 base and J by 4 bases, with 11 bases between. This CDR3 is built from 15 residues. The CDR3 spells CASSQGDRIYNEQFF. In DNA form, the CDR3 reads TGCGCCAGCAGCCAAGGGGACCGAATATACAATGAGCAGTTCTTC.

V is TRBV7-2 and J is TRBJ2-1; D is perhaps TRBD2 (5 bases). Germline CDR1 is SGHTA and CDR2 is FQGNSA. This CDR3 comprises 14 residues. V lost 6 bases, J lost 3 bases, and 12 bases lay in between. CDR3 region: CASSAEGSYNEQFF. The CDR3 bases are TGTGCCAGCAGTGCCGAGGGCAGCTACAATGAGCAGTTCTTC.

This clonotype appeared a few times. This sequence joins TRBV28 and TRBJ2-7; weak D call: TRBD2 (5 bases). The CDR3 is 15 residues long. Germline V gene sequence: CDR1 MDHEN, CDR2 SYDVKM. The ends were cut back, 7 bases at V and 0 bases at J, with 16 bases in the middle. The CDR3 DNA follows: TGTGCCAGCAACCCCAGCGGCTTTAGCTCCTACGAGCAGTACTTC. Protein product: CASNPSGFSSYEQYF.

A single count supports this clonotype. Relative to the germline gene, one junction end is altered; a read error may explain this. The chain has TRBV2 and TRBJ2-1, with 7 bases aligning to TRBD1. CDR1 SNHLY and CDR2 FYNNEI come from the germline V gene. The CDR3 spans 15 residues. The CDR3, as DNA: TGTACCAGCAGTGAACGGACAGGCTTAAAGAATGAGCAGTTCTTC. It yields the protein CTSSERTGLKNEQFF.

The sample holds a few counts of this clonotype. The CDR3 nucleotides are TGTGCCAGCAGCTCATATCCCGGTACTAGCGTAAAGAGGAATGAGCAGTTCTTC. It codes for CASSSYPGTSVKRNEQFF. J is TRBJ2-1 and V is TRBV7-3, with 7 bases lining up with TRBD2. V trimming: 4 bases; J trimming: 7 bases; junction bases outside the gene matches: 19. CDR3 size: 18 residues. The germline gives CDR1 SGHTA, CDR2 FQGTGA.

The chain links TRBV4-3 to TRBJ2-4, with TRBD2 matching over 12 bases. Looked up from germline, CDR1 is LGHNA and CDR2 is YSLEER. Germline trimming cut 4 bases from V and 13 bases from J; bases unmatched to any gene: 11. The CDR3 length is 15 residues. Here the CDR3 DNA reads TGCGCCAGCAGCCCCGGGACTAGCGGGTTTAGGGAGCAGTACTTC. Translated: CASSPGTSGFREQYF.

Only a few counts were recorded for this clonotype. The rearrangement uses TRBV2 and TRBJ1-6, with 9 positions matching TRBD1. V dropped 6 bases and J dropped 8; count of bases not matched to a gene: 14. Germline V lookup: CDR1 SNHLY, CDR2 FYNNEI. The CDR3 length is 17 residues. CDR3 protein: CASRVSTGGFSHSPLHF. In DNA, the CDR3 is TGTGCCAGCAGGGTTTCGACAGGGGGATTCTCTCATTCACCCCTCCACTTT.

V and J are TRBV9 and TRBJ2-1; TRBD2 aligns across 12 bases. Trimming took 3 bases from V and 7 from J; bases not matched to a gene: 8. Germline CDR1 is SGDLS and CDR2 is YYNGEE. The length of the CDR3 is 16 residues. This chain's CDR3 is CASSGTTSGRMNEQFF. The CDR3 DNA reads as TGTGCCAGCAGCGGAACAACTAGCGGGAGGATGAATGAGCAGTTCTTC.

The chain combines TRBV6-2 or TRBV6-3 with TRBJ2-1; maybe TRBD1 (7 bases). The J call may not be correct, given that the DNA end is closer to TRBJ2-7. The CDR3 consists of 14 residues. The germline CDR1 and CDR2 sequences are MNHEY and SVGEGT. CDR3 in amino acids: CASIGGGHHNEQYF. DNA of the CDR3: TGTGCCAGCATTGGAGGGGGCCACCACAATGAGCAGTACTTC.

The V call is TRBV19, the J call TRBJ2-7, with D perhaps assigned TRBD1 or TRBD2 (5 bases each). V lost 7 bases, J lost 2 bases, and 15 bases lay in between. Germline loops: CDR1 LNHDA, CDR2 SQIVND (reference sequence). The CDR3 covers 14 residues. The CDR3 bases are TGTGCCAGTACTACACTGGGGGAACCCTACGAGCAGTACTTC. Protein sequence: CASTTLGEPYEQYF.

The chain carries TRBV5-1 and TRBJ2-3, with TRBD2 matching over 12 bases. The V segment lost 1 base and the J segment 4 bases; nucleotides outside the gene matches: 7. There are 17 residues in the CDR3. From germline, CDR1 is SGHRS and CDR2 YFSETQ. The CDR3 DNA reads TGCGCCAGCAGCTTGAGGACTAGCGGGGTTACTGCAGATACGCAGTATTTT. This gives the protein CASSLRTSGVTADTQYF. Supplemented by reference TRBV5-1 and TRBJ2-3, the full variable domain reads KAGVTQTPRYLIKTRGQQVTLSCSPISGHRSVSWYQQTPGQGLQFLFEYFSETQRNKGNFPGRFSGRQFSNSRSEMNVSTLELGDSALYLCASSLRTSGVTADTQYFGPGTRLTVL.

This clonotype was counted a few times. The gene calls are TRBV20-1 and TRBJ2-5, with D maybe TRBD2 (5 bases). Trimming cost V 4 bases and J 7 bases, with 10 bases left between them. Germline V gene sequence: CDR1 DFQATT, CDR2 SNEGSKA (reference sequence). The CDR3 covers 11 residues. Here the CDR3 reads CSAKGEGTQYF. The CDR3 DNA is TGCAGTGCTAAAGGCGAGGGGACCCAGTACTTC.

This CDR3 is CASSQNAGGTDTQYF. The DNA for the CDR3 is TGTGCCAGCAGCCAAAATGCGGGGGGGACAGATACGCAGTATTTT. The rearrangement links TRBV3-1 to TRBJ2-3; 9 bases match TRBD2. Germline V CDR1 and CDR2: LGHDT, YNNKEL (reference sequence). This CDR3 spans 15 amino acids. Unmatched junction bases numbered 3, after V lost 2 bases and J lost 3 bases.

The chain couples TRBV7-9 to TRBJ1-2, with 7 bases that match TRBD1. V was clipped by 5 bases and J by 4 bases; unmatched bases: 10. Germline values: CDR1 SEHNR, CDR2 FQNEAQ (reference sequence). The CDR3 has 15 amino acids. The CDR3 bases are TGTGCCAGCAGCCCGACCCGGGGACAGATCTATGGCTACACCTTC. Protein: CASSPTRGQIYGYTF.

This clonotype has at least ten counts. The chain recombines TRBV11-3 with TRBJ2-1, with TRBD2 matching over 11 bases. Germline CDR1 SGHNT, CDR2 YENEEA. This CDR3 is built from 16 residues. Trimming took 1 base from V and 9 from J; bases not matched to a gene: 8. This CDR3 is CASSLGLAGGPGEQFF. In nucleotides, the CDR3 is TGTGCCAGCAGCTTAGGGTTAGCGGGAGGGCCAGGTGAGCAGTTCTTC.

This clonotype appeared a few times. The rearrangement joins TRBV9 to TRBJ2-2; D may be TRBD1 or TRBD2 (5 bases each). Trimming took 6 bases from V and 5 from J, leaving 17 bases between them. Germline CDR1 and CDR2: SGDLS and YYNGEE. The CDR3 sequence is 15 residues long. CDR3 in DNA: TGTGCCAGCACCAGGTCGGGGCAAGGGACCGGGGAGCTGTTTTTT. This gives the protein CASTRSGQGTGELFF.

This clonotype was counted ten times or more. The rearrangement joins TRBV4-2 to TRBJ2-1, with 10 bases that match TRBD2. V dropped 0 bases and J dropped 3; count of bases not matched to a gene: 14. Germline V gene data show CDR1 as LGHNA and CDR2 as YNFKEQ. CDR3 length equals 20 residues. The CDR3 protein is CASSQEATGSGGTYYNEQFF. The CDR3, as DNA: TGTGCCAGCAGCCAAGAAGCCACGGGTAGCGGGGGGACCTACTACAATGAGCAGTTCTTC.

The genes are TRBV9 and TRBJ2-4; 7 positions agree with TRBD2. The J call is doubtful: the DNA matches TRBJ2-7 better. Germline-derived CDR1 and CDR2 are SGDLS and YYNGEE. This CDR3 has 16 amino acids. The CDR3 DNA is TGTGCCAGCAGCGTAAATGAGGCGGGGGTCGTCTACGAGCAGTACTTC. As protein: CASSVNEAGVVYEQYF.

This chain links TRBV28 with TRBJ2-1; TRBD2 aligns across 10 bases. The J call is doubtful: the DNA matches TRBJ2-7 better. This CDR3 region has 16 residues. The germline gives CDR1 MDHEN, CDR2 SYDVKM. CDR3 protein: CASSLAPAGGHNEQYF. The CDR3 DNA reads TGTGCCAGCAGTTTAGCCCCAGCGGGGGGGCACAATGAGCAGTACTTC.

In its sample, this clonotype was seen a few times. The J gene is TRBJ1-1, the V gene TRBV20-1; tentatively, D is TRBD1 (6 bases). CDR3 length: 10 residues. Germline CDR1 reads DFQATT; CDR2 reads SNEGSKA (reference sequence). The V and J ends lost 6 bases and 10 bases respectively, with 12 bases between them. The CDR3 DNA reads TGCAGTGCAGTCACAGGGATAGCTTTCTTT. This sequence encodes CSAVTGIAFF.